A selection of T cell receptor beta chains follows, all from one sample in a study of blood T cell repertoires in COVID-19. TCRdb's table, derived via immunoSEQ multiplex PCR, lists solely in-frame clones and lacks some. The sample yields 150,000 or so clones, approximately 91% seen once. The material sequenced was peripheral blood. These receptor sequences come from a man aged 18 to 29 with acute or convalescent COVID-19. Each CDR3 is given with its conserved first and last residue. A D gene is named only where the DNA matches it firmly.

v_gene	d_gene	j_gene	CDR3aa
TRBV6-1	.	TRBJ1-4	CASSEILMRTTTNEKLFF
TRBV27	.	TRBJ1-2	CASSIREAGGYTF
TRBV3-1/TRBV3-2	TRBD1	TRBJ1-5	CASGNRDRGLLNQPQHF
TRBV18	.	TRBJ2-3	CASSPRSSTADTQYF
TRBV30	TRBD1	TRBJ1-5	CAWSPTGVGEPQHF
TRBV2	TRBD1	TRBJ1-1	CASSFSGQALGLTEAFF
TRBV6-5	.	TRBJ2-7	CASSPDRYEQYF
TRBV7-6	TRBD2	TRBJ2-3	CASSRSPGTSGGPTRTDTQYF
TRBV24-1	TRBD1	TRBJ1-1	CATSEMGYRGAFF
TRBV5-4	.	TRBJ2-7	CASSFPDSYEQYF
TRBV7-9	.	TRBJ2-4	CASSLPLAKNIQYF
TRBV3-1/TRBV3-2	.	TRBJ1-4	CASSQVGGWQEKLFF
TRBV28	.	TRBJ1-1	CASRALNTEAFF
TRBV5-1	TRBD1	TRBJ1-1	CASRFGQGQMNTEAFF
TRBV5-8	TRBD1	TRBJ2-1	CASSGDRSHYNEQFF
TRBV30	.	TRBJ2-5	CAWSVPMEPENQETQYF
TRBV5-6	.	TRBJ1-1	CASRLGVGTEAFF
TRBV18	.	TRBJ1-5	CASSAPRGGNQPQHF
TRBV7-9	.	TRBJ1-5	CASSPGTSSDQPQHF
TRBV6-5	TRBD1	TRBJ2-7	CASSLDRAEQYF
TRBV7-9	.	TRBJ2-2	CASSLANGFTGELFF
TRBV28	TRBD1	TRBJ1-5	CASSRTGGYSNQPQHF
TRBV14	.	TRBJ1-1	CASSQDLGQRYTEAFF
TRBV2	TRBD2	TRBJ2-3	CASGLAGGSAATDTQYF
TRBV7-9	.	TRBJ2-7	CASSLALGTTYEQYF
TRBV12-3/TRBV12-4	TRBD1	TRBJ1-1	CASSLGQGEAFF
TRBV5-1	.	TRBJ2-5	CASSLGDTGHQETQYF
TRBV4-1	TRBD1	TRBJ1-4	CASRQGQTLEKLFF
TRBV7-8	.	TRBJ1-3	CASSLGLLSGNTIYF
TRBV5-1	TRBD1	TRBJ1-1	CASSLRDSYTEAFF